This T cell receptor (beta chain) was obtained from a study of cytomegalovirus exposure and HLA in healthy donors. 13 Jbeta primers and 60 Vbeta primers were used for the PCR. This table comes from immunoSEQ multiplex PCR, and its TCRdb copy is limited to in-frame clones, with some not included. The table records tens of thousands of clones, 82% of them present only once. The CDR3 spans 17 residues. The V gene's germline CDR1 is KGHSH and CDR2 LQKENI. With V trimmed by 3 bases and J by 2 bases, 5 bases remained unmatched. Concerning this clone itself: Its antigen is undetermined.

Study-wide findings and caveats: Reportedly, TCR beta sequences accurately predicted HLA-A and HLA-B alleles in most subjects. According to the study, around 180 TCR beta chains were cytomegalovirus-associated.

The V and J genes are TRBV18 and TRBJ2-3, with 13 bases aligning to TRBD2. The TCR originated in a man aged 45-65 years in good health and CMV-seronegative. Sequenced: PBMCs. CDR3 coding DNA: TGTGCCAGCTCACCGGGACTAGCGGGAATATACACAGATACGCAGTATTTT. Translation: CASSPGLAGIYTDTQYF.